The T cell receptor beta chain under discussion was sequenced for a study of shared clonotypes between healthy human individuals. As for the study in general: Every donor yielded three CD4 naive, three CD4 memory, two CD8 naive and one CD8 memory plate. Study results and caveats: Of the naive CD4 clonotypes, about 5% were shared across several donors.

The assay ran at deep level. As handled by the study authors: ImmunoSEQ gave junction-only sequences without quality scores, so filtering differed. TCRdb keeps only in-frame clones here, not all; method: immunoSEQ multiplex PCR. V, J and clone size are taken as reported in that table, and D and trimming were inferred from the DNA itself. The table has about 1.1 million clones, roughly 77% seen once. The ends were cut back, 1 base at V and 4 bases at J, with 16 bases in the middle. This CDR3 has 16 amino acids. From germline, CDR1 is MNHNS and CDR2 SASEGT. This clone has a handful of counts. The antigen is not known.

V is TRBV6-1 and J is TRBJ2-5, with a weak D call TRBD1 (6 bases). This TCR came from a man aged 18 to 29 in good health. Some clones in this sample may be carry-over from other donors' samples. Sample: memory CD4+ T cells from PBMCs. Noted subset: CD45RA-negative fraction. The CDR3: CASSEGGQPPGETQYF. The CDR3 bases are TGTGCCAGCAGTGAAGGGGGGCAACCCCCTGGAGAGACCCAGTACTTC.